The entry below describes one TCR beta chain. What it recognizes is unknown. Viral peptide pools were used in the ViraFEST assay to expand antigen-specific CD4+ T cells, and sequencing came afterward. Investigators separated out CD4+ T cells once about eleven days of culture had passed. Every participant took two doses of the BNT162b2 or mRNA-1273 vaccine. Vaccine recipients lacked prior SARS-CoV-2 infection and had negative nucleocapsid antibodies. Cultures received IL-2 medium that replaced half the medium on days 3 and 7. The method was immunoSEQ multiplex PCR; TCRdb's version includes in-frame clones alone and lacks a portion of them. This repertoire shows about 66,000 clones, roughly three quarters found once; its top ten account for 0.8% to 1%. This specimen comes from a study of vaccination effects on CD4 cells after COVID-19. The study, taken as a whole, reports: Early timepoints after infection were absent, and convalescent patients were few in the study.

This specimen was CD4+ T cells from PBMCs cultured with HCoV-OC43 spike peptides, taken after COVID-19 vaccination. This sample's subset: HCoV-OC43 spike overlapping peptide pool stimulation. This TCR was recovered from a human donor who received a COVID-19 vaccine.

CDR3 protein: CASSLETQNEKLFF. The DNA of the CDR3 is TGCGCCAGCAGCTTGGAGACTCAAAATGAAAAACTGTTTTTT. This sequence joins TRBV5-1 and TRBJ1-4; D remains unclear. Looked up from germline, CDR1 is SGHRS and CDR2 is YFSETQ. The CDR3 consists of 14 residues. The V end was cut by 0 bases, the J end by 5 bases, with 8 bases between.